Below are 15 T cell receptor beta chains sequenced from a single sample in a study of tumor-infiltrating lymphocytes in primary liver carcinoma (dated by TCRdb to about 2017). TCRdb lists the instrument as Illumina HiSeq 2500. Starting from about 550 ng total RNA, TCRbeta-specific cDNA was produced by reverse transcription with a constant-region primer and ProtoScript II reverse transcriptase. The TCRbeta libraries were prepared through three rounds of nested multiplex PCR following a slightly modified ARM-PCR procedure. Each of the first two PCR rounds ran for approximately 10 cycles using multiplex TRBV1-TRBV30 forward primers together with a Cbeta reverse primer. TCRdb trimmed public reads at Q25 via fastp, called clones via MiXCR and kept in-frame beta chains. Each CDR3 protein appears once, grouped with its most common genes and DNA. Across this sample there are roughly 120,000 distinct CDR3 sequences, with approximately 64% seen only once. The top ten constitute 7% to 10% of the sample.

Total RNA and DNA were co-extracted from roughly 18-30 mg of bulk tissue with the AllPrep DNA/RNA mini kit, without cell sorting. The specimen was liver tumor tissue from sampling region 3. Interpreted using the paper, the cell subset or site label stands for: tumor region T3, left-lateral pole. The receptors shown here come from an older woman with primary liver carcinoma and hepatitis B virus infection.

The chain joins TRBV15 to TRBJ1-5, with TRBD1 matching over 7 bases. CDR3 length: 14 amino acids. V dropped 1 base and J dropped 4; count of bases not matched to a gene: 1. CDR1 and CDR2 (germline): LNHNV, YYDKDF (reference sequence). CDR3 DNA sequence: TGTGCCACCAGCAGAGGGACAGGAAATCAGCCCCAGCATTTT. It translates to CATSRGTGNQPQHF.

Only one count was recorded for this clonotype. This is likely a read error, given that the CDR3 carries no conserved phenylalanine or tryptophan at its end. The chain joins TRBV6-6 to TRBJ2-1; the match to TRBD2 covers 9 bases. Germline trimming cut 6 bases from V and 9 bases from J; bases unmatched to any gene: 15. Germline V lookup: CDR1 MNHNY, CDR2 SVGAGI (reference sequence). This CDR3 is 16 amino acids long. The CDR3 region has the DNA TGTGCCAGCAGCCTGAGAGCGGGAGGCCAGGGTAGTGAGCAGTTCATC. Protein: CASSLRAGGQGSEQFI.

V is TRBV12-3 or TRBV12-4 and J is TRBJ1-1, with 7 bases lining up with TRBD1. The CDR3 runs to 14 residues. V lost 6 bases, J lost 3 bases, and 7 bases stayed unmatched. The CDR3 DNA reads as TGTGCCAGCAGCCTGGACGACAGGGACACTGAAGCTTTCTTT. This codes for CASSLDDRDTEAFF.

Details on this clonotype: The junction differs from germline at one of its ends, possibly a read error. V usage is TRBV6-1 and J usage is TRBJ1-4; D unclear. Per germline, CDR1 MNHNS and CDR2 SASEGT. The CDR3 runs to 18 residues. Here the CDR3 DNA reads TGTGCCAGCAGTGCTTCCGGGAGGACTCTCGTAACTTATGAAAAACTGTTTTTT. Translation gives CASSASGRTLVTYEKLFF.

This clonotype was seen just once. At one boundary the junction diverges from the germline segment, which might be a read error. The chain couples TRBV11-2 to TRBJ2-5; 8 bases line up with TRBD2. CDR1 and CDR2 from the germline V gene are SGHAT and FQNNGV. The CDR3 totals 13 residues. This CDR3 reads CASSLRGAEAQNF. The CDR3 DNA sequence: TGTGCCAGCAGCCTGCGGGGGGCCGAGGCCCAGAACTTC. Full variable domain (remainder filled in from reference TRBV11-2 and TRBJ2-5): EAGVAQSPRYKIIEKRQSVAFWCNPISGHATLYWYQQILGQGPKLLIQFQNNGVVDDSQLPKDRFSAERLKGVDSTLKIQPAKLEDSAVYLCASSLRGAEAQNFGPGTRLLVL.

Of note for this clonotype: A much larger clone is a single base away; this may be a read error. The chain couples TRBV29-1 to TRBJ2-3; the D gene is possibly TRBD1 (5 bases). CDR3 size: 14 residues. Trimming stripped 4 bases from V and 2 bases from J, with 13 bases between. CDR1 is SQVTM, CDR2 ANQGSEA, per germline. In nucleotides, the CDR3 is TGCAGCGTTGTTGGACAAGCTAACACAGATACGCAGTATTTT. Amino acid sequence: CSVVGQANTDTQYF.

There are many counts of this clonotype. The chain recombines TRBV19 with TRBJ1-2; D ambiguous. Deletions cut 0 bases from V and 8 bases from J, with 16 bases between. The CDR3 has 15 amino acids. Per the germline V gene, CDR1 is LNHDA and CDR2 is SQIVND (reference sequence). In nucleotides, the CDR3 is TGTGCCAGTAGTATAGATCACGGCGGCTGGAGAGGCTACACCTTC. Translation gives CASSIDHGGWRGYTF. Complete variable domain (other parts from reference TRBV19 and TRBJ1-2): DGGITQSPKYLFRKEGQNVTLSCEQNLNHDAMYWYRQDPGQGLRLIYYSQIVNDFQKGDIAEGYSVSREKKESFPLTVTSAQKNPTAFYLCASSIDHGGWRGYTFGSGTRLTVV.

A note on this clonotype: A read error may account for a junction end that differs from germline. This chain joins TRBV2 and TRBJ2-7; weak D call: TRBD2 (5 bases). The CDR3 is 11 residues long. The germline CDR1 and CDR2 sequences are SNHLY and FYNNEI. CDR3 sequence reads: CTSSRGLEQYF. The CDR3 DNA reads as TGTACCAGCAGCCGGGGTCTTGAGCAGTACTTC.

The V gene is TRBV12-3 or TRBV12-4, the J gene TRBJ2-4; no firm D call. This CDR3 contains 12 residues. Trimming removed 2 bases at V and 6 bases at J, with 5 bases between. The DNA of the CDR3 is TGTGCCAGCAGTTTAAAGGGAAACATTCAGTACTTC. Translation: CASSLKGNIQYF.

Turning to this clonotype: A read error may be the cause here, since a much bigger clone is one base away. The V call is TRBV4-1, the J call TRBJ2-2; maybe TRBD2 (5 bases). CDR3 length equals 15 residues. Germline V CDR1 and CDR2: MGHRA, YSYEKL. The CDR3 bases are TGCGCCAGCAGCCGACCAGGACTGAACACCGGGGAGCCGTTTTTT. It encodes CASSRPGLNTGEPFF.

This clonotype is termed medium-sized. This chain connects TRBV6-6 to TRBJ1-5; D is uncertain. Germline V gene sequence: CDR1 MNHNY, CDR2 SVGAGI (reference sequence). V was pared by 2 bases and J by 0 bases, with 8 bases between. This CDR3 is built from 15 residues. The CDR3 sequence is CASSYGGSSNQPQHF. DNA for the CDR3: TGTGCCAGCAGTTACGGTGGATCTAGCAATCAGCCCCAGCATTTT.

Relative to its sample, this clonotype is medium-sized. This chain uses TRBV11-2 with TRBJ2-5; perhaps TRBD1 as D (5 bases). The CDR3 consists of 13 residues. V lost 0 bases and J lost 4, with 6 bases in between. Germline lookup yields CDR1 SGHAT and CDR2 FQNNGV. CDR3 nucleotides: TGTGCCAGCAGCTTAGATAGGGGAGAGACCCAGTACTTC. Its translation is CASSLDRGETQYF.

As to this clonotype: A read error may explain this, as a much larger clone is one base away. This chain links TRBV28 with TRBJ2-7; tentatively, D is TRBD2 (6 bases). The CDR3 is 15 amino acids. Germline lookup yields CDR1 MDHEN and CDR2 SYDVKM. The CDR3 region has the DNA TGTGCCAGCAGTAGTCGGACTACAATCTCCCACGAGCAGTACTTC. Its translation is CASSSRTTISHEQYF. The full variable domain, with the rest looked up from reference TRBV28 and TRBJ2-7, is DVKVTQSSRYLVKRTGEKVFLECVQDMDHENMFWYRQDPGLGLRLIYFSYDVKMKEKGDIPEGYSVSREKKERFSLILESASTNQTSMYLCASSSRTTISHEQYFGPGTRLTVT.

In regard to this clonotype: The junction differs from germline at one of its ends, possibly a read error. This sequence joins TRBV11-2 and TRBJ2-4; D might be TRBD2 (6 bases). CDR3 length: 14 amino acids. Germline-derived CDR1 and CDR2 are SGHAT and FQNNGV. The CDR3 DNA reads TGTGCCAGCAGCTTTGCGGGACCGAAAAGCATTCAGCACTTC. This codes for CASSFAGPKSIQHF.

V is TRBV20-1 and J is TRBJ2-2; D is perhaps TRBD2 (5 bases). The CDR3 contains 14 residues. Germline assignment: CDR1 DFQATT and CDR2 SNEGSKA (reference sequence). Trimming left V 0 bases short and J 4 bases short, with 9 bases between. CDR3 in amino acids: CSARDVAGTGELFF. CDR3 coding DNA: TGCAGTGCTAGAGATGTGGCGGGCACCGGGGAGCTGTTTTTT.